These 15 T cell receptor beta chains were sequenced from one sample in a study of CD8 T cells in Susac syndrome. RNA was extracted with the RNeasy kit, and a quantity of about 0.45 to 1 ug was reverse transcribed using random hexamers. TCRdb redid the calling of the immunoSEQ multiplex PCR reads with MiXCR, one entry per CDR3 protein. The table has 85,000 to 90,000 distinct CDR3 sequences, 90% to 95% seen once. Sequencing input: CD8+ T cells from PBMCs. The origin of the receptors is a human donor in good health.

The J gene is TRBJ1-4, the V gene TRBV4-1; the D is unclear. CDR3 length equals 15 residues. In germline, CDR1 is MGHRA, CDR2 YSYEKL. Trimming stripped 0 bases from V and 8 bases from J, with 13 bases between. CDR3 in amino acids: CASSQEGNSREKLFF. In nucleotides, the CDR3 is TGCGCCAGCAGCCAAGAAGGCAATAGTCGGGAAAAACTGTTTTTT.

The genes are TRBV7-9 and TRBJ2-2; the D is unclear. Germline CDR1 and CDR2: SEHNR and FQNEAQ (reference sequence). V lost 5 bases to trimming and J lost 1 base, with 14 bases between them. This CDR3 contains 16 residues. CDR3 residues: CASSQPRPGNTGELFF. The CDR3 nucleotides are TGTGCCAGCAGCCAGCCCCGACCAGGGAACACCGGGGAGCTGTTTTTT.

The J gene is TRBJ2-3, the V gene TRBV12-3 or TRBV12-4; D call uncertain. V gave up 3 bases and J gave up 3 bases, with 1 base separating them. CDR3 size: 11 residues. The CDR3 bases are TGTGCCAGCAGTTTTACAGATACGCAGTATTTT. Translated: CASSFTDTQYF.

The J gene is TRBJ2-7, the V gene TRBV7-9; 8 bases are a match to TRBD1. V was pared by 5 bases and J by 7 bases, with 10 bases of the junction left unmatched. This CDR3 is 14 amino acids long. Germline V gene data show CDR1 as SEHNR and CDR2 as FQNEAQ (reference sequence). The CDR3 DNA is TGTGCCAGCAGCCCCCCTGGACAGGGAGGTGAGCAGTACTTC. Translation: CASSPPGQGGEQYF. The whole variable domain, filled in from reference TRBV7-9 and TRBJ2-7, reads DTGVSQNPRHKITKRGQNVTFRCDPISEHNRLYWYRQTLGQGPEFLTYFQNEAQLEKSRLLSDRFSAERPKGSFSTLEIQRTEQGDSAMYLCASSPPGQGGEQYFGPGTRLTVT.

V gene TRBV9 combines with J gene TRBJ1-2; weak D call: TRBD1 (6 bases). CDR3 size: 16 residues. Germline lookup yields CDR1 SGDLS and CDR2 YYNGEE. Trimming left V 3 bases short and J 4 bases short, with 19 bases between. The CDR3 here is CASSDPPYREGYGYTF. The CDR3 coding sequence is TGTGCCAGCAGCGACCCCCCCTACAGGGAGGGCTATGGCTACACCTTC.

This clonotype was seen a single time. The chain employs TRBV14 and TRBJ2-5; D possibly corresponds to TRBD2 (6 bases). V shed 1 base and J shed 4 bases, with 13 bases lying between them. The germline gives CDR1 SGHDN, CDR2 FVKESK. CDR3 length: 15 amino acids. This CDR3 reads CASSQGTMGSETQYF. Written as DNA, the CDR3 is TGTGCCAGCAGCCAAGGGACTATGGGGTCAGAGACCCAGTACTTC.

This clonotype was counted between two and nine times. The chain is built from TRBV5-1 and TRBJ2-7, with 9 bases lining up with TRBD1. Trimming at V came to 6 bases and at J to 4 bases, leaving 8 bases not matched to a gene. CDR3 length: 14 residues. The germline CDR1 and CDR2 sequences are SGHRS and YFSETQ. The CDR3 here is CASTWGQGAYEQYF. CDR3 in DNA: TGCGCCAGCACCTGGGGACAGGGAGCATACGAGCAGTACTTC.

Here the CDR3 DNA reads TGTGCCAGCAGCGCCCCGGGACAGGGGGAGTACGAGCAGTACTTC. It encodes CASSAPGQGEYEQYF. The chain is built from TRBV7-2 and TRBJ2-7; 11 positions match TRBD1. CDR1 and CDR2 from the germline V gene are SGHTA and FQGNSA. CDR3 length: 15 residues. V lost 5 bases and J lost 4; bases outside the gene matches: 7.

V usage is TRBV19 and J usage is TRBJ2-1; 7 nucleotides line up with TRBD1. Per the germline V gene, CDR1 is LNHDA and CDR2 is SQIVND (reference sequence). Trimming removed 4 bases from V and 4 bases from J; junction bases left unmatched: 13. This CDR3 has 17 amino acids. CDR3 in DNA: TGTGCCAGTAGTACGGACCGGGACAGAGCCGAATACAATGAGCAGTTCTTC. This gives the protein CASSTDRDRAEYNEQFF. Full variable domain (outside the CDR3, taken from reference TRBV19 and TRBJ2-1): DGGITQSPKYLFRKEGQNVTLSCEQNLNHDAMYWYRQDPGQGLRLIYYSQIVNDFQKGDIAEGYSVSREKKESFPLTVTSAQKNPTAFYLCASSTDRDRAEYNEQFFGPGTRLTVL.

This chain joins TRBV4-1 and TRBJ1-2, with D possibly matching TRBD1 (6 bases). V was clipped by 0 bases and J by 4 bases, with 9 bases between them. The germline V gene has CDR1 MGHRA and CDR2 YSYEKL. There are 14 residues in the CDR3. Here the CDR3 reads CASSQDTGTYGYTF. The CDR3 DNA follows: TGCGCCAGCAGCCAAGATACAGGGACCTATGGCTACACCTTC.

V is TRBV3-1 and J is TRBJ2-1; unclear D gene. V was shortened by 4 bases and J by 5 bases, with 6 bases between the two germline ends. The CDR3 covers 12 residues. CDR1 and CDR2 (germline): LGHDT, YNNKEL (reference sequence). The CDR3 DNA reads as TGTGCCAGCAGCCCACCCGACAATGAGCAGTTCTTC. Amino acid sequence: CASSPPDNEQFF.

The CDR3 nucleotides read TGTGCCAGCAGCTTAGGGGTCAGCGAGCAGTACTTC. This gives the protein CASSLGVSEQYF. This rearrangement joins TRBV7-9 to TRBJ2-7; D gene unclear. Germline CDR1 and CDR2: SEHNR and FQNEAQ (reference sequence). Trimming pared 1 base from V and 6 bases from J, leaving 7 bases between. The CDR3 has 12 residues.

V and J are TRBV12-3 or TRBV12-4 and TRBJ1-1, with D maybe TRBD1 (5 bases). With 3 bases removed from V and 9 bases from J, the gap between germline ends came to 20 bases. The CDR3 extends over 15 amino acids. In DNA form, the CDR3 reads TGTGCCAGCAGTTTCGGACACACAAGGATAACTCAAGCTTTCTTT. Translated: CASSFGHTRITQAFF.

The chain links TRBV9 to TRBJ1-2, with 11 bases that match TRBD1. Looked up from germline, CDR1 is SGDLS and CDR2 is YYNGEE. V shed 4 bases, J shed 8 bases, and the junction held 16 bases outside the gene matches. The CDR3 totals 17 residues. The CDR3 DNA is TGTGCCAGCAGCTTAAACCGCGCCGGGACAGGGGGTGTCGGCTACACCTTC. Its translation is CASSLNRAGTGGVGYTF.

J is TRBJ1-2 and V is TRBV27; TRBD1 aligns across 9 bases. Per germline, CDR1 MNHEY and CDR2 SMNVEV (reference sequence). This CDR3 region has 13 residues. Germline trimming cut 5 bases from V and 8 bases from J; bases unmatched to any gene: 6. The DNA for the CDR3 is TGTGCCAGCAGTCGACCGGGACAGGGAGGCTACACCTTC. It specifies CASSRPGQGGYTF.